These 3 T cell receptor beta chains originate from one sample sequenced in a study of technical replicates of blood from a handful of donors. The method was immunoSEQ multiplex PCR; TCRdb's version includes in-frame clones alone and lacks a portion of them. The table has over 70,000 clones, over 90% seen once. The sample was T cells isolated from PBMCs. These receptors originate from a human donor in good health.

Remarks on this clone: This CDR3 is also generated by other DNA sequences in the sample. The chain has TRBV5-5 and TRBJ1-5; maybe TRBD1 (5 bases). CDR1 SGHKS and CDR2 YYEKEE come from the germline V gene (reference sequence). The V end was cut by 0 bases, the J end by 5 bases, with 9 bases between. The CDR3 extends over 14 amino acids. Written as DNA, the CDR3 is TGTGCCAGCAGCTTGGTAGGAGGGGATCAGCCCCAGCATTTT. This sequence encodes CASSLVGGDQPQHF.

This chain connects TRBV4-3 to TRBJ1-4, with D possibly matching TRBD1 (5 bases). The V end was cut by 2 bases, the J end by 0 bases, with 13 bases between. The CDR3 consists of 17 residues. CDR1 is LGHNA, CDR2 YSLEER, per germline. For the CDR3, the DNA is TGCGCCAGCAGCCAATGGGGGGAGGGTGCAACTAATGAAAAACTGTTTTTT. It yields the protein CASSQWGEGATNEKLFF.

Worth noting for this clone: The DNA is left out, because the CDR3 cannot be placed on it with certainty; the CDR3 is given as TCRdb lists it. The V gene is TRBV12-2, the J gene TRBJ1-1; TRBD1, the table's D call, lacks a check against the DNA. TRBV12-2 has pseudogene status. The CDR3 region is 15 residues in length, termini included. The CDR3 sequence: CASRWGQGANTEAFF.